The rows below give T cell receptor beta chains drawn from one sample of a study of radiotherapy plus CTLA-4 blockade in lung cancer. Some clones are missing from TCRdb's copy, which holds only in-frame ones; the method was immunoSEQ multiplex PCR. The data show over 60,000 clones, with roughly 86% seen just once and around 1% held by the top ten. Sample: peripheral blood, taken from a patient treated with radiotherapy plus ipilimumab. The receptors here all came from a human donor with non-small cell lung cancer who had stable disease on radiotherapy plus ipilimumab. Both conserved end residues are part of each CDR3. A D gene is named only where the DNA matches it firmly. A row's size may be missing; if present it is once, few, many or a size class.

TRBV29-1	TRBJ1-1	TRBD1	.	CSVGGQGVGEAFF	TGCAGCGTGGGGGGACAGGGGGTTGGTGAAGCTTTCTTT
TRBV6-1	TRBJ2-4	.	.	CASSETGLSKNIQYF	TGTGCCAGCAGTGAAACAGGCCTCTCCAAAAACATTCAGTACTTC
TRBV15	TRBJ1-4	.	.	CATGGQFNEKLFF	TGTGCCACCGGAGGACAGTTTAATGAAAAACTGTTTTTT
TRBV6-8	TRBJ2-7	.	.	CASSYGIGGRSYEQYF	TGTGCCAGCAGTTACGGTATTGGGGGTAGATCCTACGAGCAGTACTTC
TRBV2	TRBJ1-2	.	once	CASSEISGYTF	TGTGCCAGCAGTGAGATTTCTGGCTACACCTTC
TRBV5-1	TRBJ2-7	.	.	CASSRGSYEQYF	TGCGCCAGCAGCAGGGGGTCCTACGAGCAGTACTTC
TRBV28	TRBJ2-7	.	.	CASSLGDVRVYEQYF	TGTGCCAGCAGTTTGGGGGATGTTAGGGTCTACGAGCAGTACTTC
TRBV18	TRBJ2-3	.	.	CASSLSGLVQDTQYF	TGTGCCAGCTCACTTTCCGGTTTAGTACAAGATACGCAGTATTTT
TRBV6-4	TRBJ2-1	.	.	CASSPTGTFNEQFF	TGTGCCAGCAGTCCCACCGGGACTTTCAATGAGCAGTTCTTC
TRBV6-4	TRBJ2-1	TRBD1	.	CASSAFPTGQGNEQFF	TGTGCCAGCAGTGCCTTTCCGACAGGGCAGGGCAATGAGCAGTTCTTC
TRBV27	TRBJ1-5	.	.	CASRRGQNSNQPQHF	TGTGCCAGCAGACGCGGACAGAATAGCAATCAGCCCCAGCATTTT
TRBV2	TRBJ2-3	TRBD1	.	CASRPTGGLDTQYF	TGTGCCAGCAGACCGACAGGGGGCCTAGATACGCAGTATTTT
TRBV9	TRBJ1-1	.	.	CASSVSGGKEAFF	TGTGCCAGCAGCGTAAGTGGGGGTAAGGAAGCTTTCTTT
TRBV7-9	TRBJ1-4	.	.	CASSSAGRDNEKLFF	TGTGCCAGCAGCTCTGCCGGGAGAGACAATGAAAAACTGTTTTTT
TRBV9	TRBJ2-2	TRBD1	.	CASSALGQGALGELFF	TGTGCCAGCAGCGCCCTAGGACAGGGGGCTTTAGGGGAGCTGTTTTTT
TRBV5-1	TRBJ1-1	.	once	CASRGRLNTEAFF	TGCGCCAGCAGGGGACGGTTGAACACTGAAGCTTTCTTT
TRBV6-1	TRBJ1-4	.	.	CASSEPEGANEKLFF	TGTGCCAGCAGTGAACCGGAGGGAGCCAATGAAAAACTGTTTTTT
TRBV30	TRBJ2-5	.	.	CAWSVAGGGQETQYF	TGTGCCTGGAGTGTAGCTGGGGGAGGCCAAGAGACCCAGTACTTC
TRBV4-1	TRBJ2-3	TRBD2	.	CASSQGPSGTSTDTQYF	TGCGCCAGCAGCCAAGGGCCTAGCGGGACCAGCACAGATACGCAGTATTTT
TRBV2	TRBJ2-7	TRBD2	.	CASIPPGTRTEQYF	TGTGCCAGCATCCCCCCCGGGACTAGGACCGAGCAGTACTTC
TRBV4-2	TRBJ1-2	.	.	CASSQGDRGGYTF	TGTGCCAGCAGCCAAGGGGATAGAGGGGGGTACACCTTC
TRBV5-1	TRBJ2-1	.	.	CASRGEIKNNEQFF	TGCGCCAGCAGGGGGGAAATTAAAAACAATGAGCAGTTCTTC
TRBV19	TRBJ1-1	.	.	CASNLDGGDTEAFF	TGTGCCAGTAACCTAGACGGTGGGGACACTGAAGCTTTCTTT
TRBV19	TRBJ2-7	TRBD1	.	CASSAGTGASYEQYF	TGTGCCAGTAGTGCCGGGACAGGGGCTTCCTACGAGCAGTACTTC
TRBV9	TRBJ2-5	TRBD1	.	CASSVATSGPGGGETQYF	TGTGCCAGCAGCGTAGCTACAAGCGGCCCAGGGGGTGGTGAGACCCAGTACTTC
TRBV5-1	TRBJ2-5	.	.	CASSLEPLQGLQETQYF	TGCGCCAGCAGCTTGGAGCCGCTACAGGGCCTCCAAGAGACCCAGTACTTC
TRBV7-9	TRBJ1-1	.	once	CASSLNGVKAEAFF	TGTGCCAGCAGCTTAAATGGGGTAAAGGCTGAAGCTTTCTTT
TRBV19	TRBJ2-3	TRBD2	.	CASSVGTSRSTDTQYF	TGTGCCAGTAGTGTCGGGACTAGTCGGAGCACAGATACGCAGTATTTT
TRBV11-2	TRBJ2-3	TRBD2	.	CASSRPSGRVADTQYF	TGTGCCAGCAGCCGTCCTAGCGGGAGGGTCGCAGATACGCAGTATTTT
TRBV19	TRBJ2-1	.	.	CASSIDRRDSQFF	TGTGCCAGTAGTATAGATAGGAGGGACTCACAGTTCTTC
TRBV7-6	TRBJ2-7	.	.	CASSLAVGRGGEQYF	TGTGCCAGCAGCTTAGCAGTAGGGCGGGGAGGCGAGCAGTACTTC
TRBV10-3	TRBJ1-2	.	few	CAIRIQAEGYTF	TGTGCCATCAGGATACAGGCTGAAGGCTACACCTTC
TRBV5-1	TRBJ1-4	TRBD1	.	CASSLAGGTENEKLFF	TGCGCCAGCAGCTTGGCCGGGGGGACAGAGAATGAAAAACTGTTTTTT
TRBV5-1	TRBJ2-7	.	.	CASRGGPEGEQYF	TGCGCCAGCAGGGGGGGTCCGGAGGGCGAGCAGTACTTC
TRBV5-1	TRBJ1-5	.	.	CASSAVGSQPQHF	TGCGCCAGCAGCGCTGTAGGAAGTCAGCCCCAGCATTTT
TRBV10-1	TRBJ2-3	TRBD1	.	CASAQGTGGPDTQYF	TGCGCCAGCGCTCAGGGGACAGGGGGACCAGATACGCAGTATTTT
TRBV18	TRBJ1-6	.	few	CASSSVGSPLHF	TGTGCCAGCTCATCGGTAGGGTCACCCCTCCACTTT
TRBV14	TRBJ1-1	.	.	CASSQEWGDEAFF	TGTGCCAGCAGCCAAGAATGGGGGGATGAAGCTTTCTTT
TRBV7-9	TRBJ1-2	.	once	CASSLDGFPGYTF	TGTGCCAGCAGCTTAGATGGGTTTCCTGGCTACACCTTC
TRBV7-9	TRBJ2-4	.	few	CASSLGGPKNIQYF	TGTGCCAGCAGCTTAGGAGGACCGAAAAACATTCAGTACTTC
TRBV6-5	TRBJ2-1	TRBD2	.	CASSTSGRFNEQFF	TGTGCCAGCAGCACTAGCGGGAGGTTCAATGAGCAGTTCTTC
TRBV2	TRBJ1-2	.	once	CASRDFGAGGYTF	TGTGCCAGCAGGGATTTCGGGGCTGGCGGCTACACCTTC
TRBV5-1	TRBJ2-3	.	.	CASSFQDLRDTQYF	TGCGCCAGCAGCTTCCAGGACCTCCGGGATACGCAGTATTTT
TRBV5-1	TRBJ2-3	.	.	CASSLTIATTDTQYF	TGCGCCAGCAGCTTGACCATAGCTACGACGGATACGCAGTATTTT